What follows is one TCR beta chain and its context. Antigen: not known. The data stem from a study of shared clonotypes between healthy human individuals. General study results and limits: Sharing across a handful of donors was seen in 5% to 5.5% of naive CD4 clonotypes. Tissues were not sampled, only blood, and their repertoires likely differ.

V was cut by 6 bases and J by 3 bases, with 18 bases left in between. This CDR3 contains 15 residues. CDR1 and CDR2 (germline): SGDLS, YYNGEE. Method: immunoSEQ multiplex PCR; TCRdb's copy keeps in-frame clones and lacks some. The sample lists 660,000 or so clones, roughly 95% seen once, with 0.11% in the top ten. Naive CD8 cells lacked CD45RO and underwent positive selection for CCR7, leaving out terminally differentiated effector memory CD45RA+ cells. This chain links TRBV9 with TRBJ1-1, with a possible D match to TRBD1 (6 bases). Input material: naive CD8+ T cells sorted from blood. This sequence was found in a woman in her thirties in good health. CDR3 in DNA: TGTGCCAGCACCCCCACGATGGGGGCTTACACTGAAGCTTTCTTT. It encodes CASTPTMGAYTEAFF.